This entry features one T cell receptor beta chain sequence. The data were obtained in a study of CD8 T cells in Susac syndrome. With random hexamers, roughly 0.5 to 1 ug RNA was reverse transcribed. Each CDR3 protein is one row after TCRdb ran MiXCR on the immunoSEQ multiplex PCR reads. This table holds 100,000 to 150,000 distinct CDR3 sequences, around 94% found once. Trimming stripped 5 bases from V and 4 bases from J, with 19 bases between. Germline CDR1 and CDR2: LNHNV and YYDKDF (reference sequence). The CDR3 length is 16 residues. The sample consisted of CD8+ T cells from PBMCs. The receptor comes from a human donor with Susac syndrome. This chain uses TRBV15 with TRBJ2-3; a weak D match, TRBD2 (6 bases). In DNA, the CDR3 is TGTGCCACCAGCGCCCGAAGGGAGGTTCTAGCAGATACGCAGTATTTT. Its translation: CATSARREVLADTQYF.